This T cell receptor beta chain was found in a study of blood T cell repertoires in COVID-19. Across the study: Donors in the United States, Italy and Spain gave samples during acute or convalescent COVID-19. From T cells, B-cell-depleted T cells, or PBMCs came the material, which was cDNA or gDNA.

Germline-derived CDR1 and CDR2 are SEHNR and FQNEAQ (reference sequence). The junction had 5 bases not matched to a gene; V was cut back by 5 bases and J by 2 bases. The CDR3 is made up of 14 amino acids. Per the authors' pipeline: Estimation of nucleated cell counts relied on the amplification of reference gene primers. Using immunoSEQ multiplex PCR, the repertoire was profiled, and TCRdb retains in-frame clones only, with some absent. D and trimming were read from the DNA, whereas the V and J calls and clone size are those reported in that table. The top ten hold roughly 50% of the sample, which has about 48,000 clones, around four fifths seen once.

The source material was peripheral blood. The receptor comes from a man aged 65 to 85 with acute or convalescent COVID-19. The gene calls are TRBV7-9 and TRBJ2-7; TRBD1 matches 8 bases. CDR3 loop: CASSPRQGTYEQYF. For the CDR3, the DNA is TGTGCCAGCAGCCCTCGACAGGGGACCTACGAGCAGTACTTC.